This is a list of T cell receptor beta chains from one sample in a study of blood T cells in healthy people across ages. TCRdb reprocessed the 5' RACE reads with MiXCR, giving one entry per CDR3 protein. The table records about 1,500,000 distinct CDR3 sequences, 28% of them present only once. What was sequenced was blood. These receptors all come from a young woman in good health. The CDR3 runs from the conserved cysteine through the conserved F or W. D genes are given only for firm matches. Clone size, where shown, is once, few, many, or a class for clones that have expanded.

v_gene	d_gene	len	j_gene	abundance	CDR3aa	CDR3nt
TRBV11-2	.	12	TRBJ1-6	.	CASSLARQPLHF	TGTGCCAGCAGCTTAGCCCGTCAGCCCCTCCACTTT
TRBV6-2/TRBV6-3	TRBD2	15	TRBJ2-1	few	CASSLGLTYYNEQFF	TGTGCCAGCAGTTTGGGACTAACCTATTACAATGAGCAGTTCTTC
TRBV20-1	.	12	TRBJ1-6	once	CSARGPNSPLHF	TGCAGTGCTAGAGGGCCGAATTCACCCCTCCACTTT
TRBV20-1	.	15	TRBJ2-1	few	CSASPGEVPNNEQFF	TGCAGTGCTAGCCCCGGGGAGGTCCCAAACAATGAGCAGTTCTTC
TRBV5-1	TRBD2	16	TRBJ2-1	many	CASSLWGTSDYNEQFF	TGCGCCAGCAGCTTGTGGGGGACTAGCGACTACAATGAGCAGTTCTTC
TRBV12-5	TRBD1	14	TRBJ2-7	.	CASGFLGTADEQYF	TGTGCTAGTGGTTTCCTCGGGACAGCCGACGAGCAGTACTTC
TRBV12-3/TRBV12-4	TRBD2	13	TRBJ2-1	many	CASSRLAINEQFF	TGTGCCAGCAGCCGACTAGCGATCAATGAGCAGTTCTTC
TRBV29-1	.	13	TRBJ1-4	few	CSVEEGGHEKLFF	TGCAGCGTTGAAGAAGGGGGACATGAAAAACTGTTTTTT
TRBV11-2	.	11	TRBJ2-5	few	CASSQLWTQYF	TGTGCCAGCAGCCAATTATGGACCCAGTACTTC
TRBV20-1	TRBD1	15	TRBJ2-5	.	CSARGDRGLAETQYF	TGCAGTGCTAGAGGAGACAGGGGTCTTGCAGAGACCCAGTACTTC
TRBV20-1	.	12	TRBJ2-7	.	CSAEGSLYEQYF	TGCAGTGCAGAGGGGTCCCTCTACGAGCAGTACTTC
TRBV19	.	13	TRBJ1-2	.	CASSRTLLASYTF	TGTGCCAGTAGTCGGACACTGCTCGCTAGCTACACCTTC
TRBV6-6	.	14	TRBJ2-7	.	CASRKQEGSYEQYF	TGTGCCAGCAGGAAACAGGAGGGTTCCTACGAGCAGTACTTC
TRBV5-1	.	12	TRBJ2-1	few	CASSLLINEQFF	TGCGCCAGCAGCTTGTTGATCAATGAGCAGTTCTTC
TRBV28	TRBD2	17	TRBJ2-7	.	CASSSPGTSGGSYEQYF	TGTGCCAGCAGTAGTCCCGGGACTAGCGGGGGCTCCTACGAGCAGTACTTC
TRBV6-2/TRBV6-3	TRBD2	16	TRBJ2-4	.	CASSYPSGKAKNIQYF	TGTGCCAGCAGTTACCCTAGCGGGAAAGCCAAAAACATTCAGTACTTC
TRBV2	.	14	TRBJ2-1	.	CASSGGQTYNEQFF	TGTGCCAGCAGTGGAGGGCAAACCTACAATGAGCAGTTCTTC
TRBV10-3	.	13	TRBJ1-2	many	CAISESGYDGYTF	TGTGCCATCAGTGAGTCAGGGTACGACGGCTACACCTTC
TRBV18	TRBD1	15	TRBJ1-2	many	CASSPARQGGYGYTF	TGTGCCAGCTCACCCGCTAGACAGGGTGGCTATGGCTACACCTTC
TRBV7-2	.	16	TRBJ2-3	.	CASSLTPGLRADTQYF	TGTGCCAGCAGCCTCACCCCGGGACTTCGGGCAGATACGCAGTATTTT
TRBV20-1	TRBD1	12	TRBJ1-1	many	CSAYRQGAEAFF	TGCAGTGCTTACCGTCAGGGGGCTGAAGCTTTCTTT
TRBV12-3/TRBV12-4	TRBD1	13	TRBJ1-1	.	CASIMDRGTEAFF	TGTGCCAGCATCATGGACAGGGGAACTGAAGCTTTCTTT
TRBV10-3	TRBD1	15	TRBJ2-1	.	CAQTDRDRDYNEQFF	TGTGCCCAAACGGACCGGGACAGGGACTACAATGAGCAGTTCTTC
TRBV20-1	.	12	TRBJ2-5	.	CSAAVGEKTQYF	TGCAGTGCTGCCGTAGGGGAAAAGACCCAGTACTTC
TRBV7-9	TRBD2	17	TRBJ2-1	once	CASSEKALAGGKNEQFF	TGTGCCAGCAGCGAGAAAGCCCTAGCGGGGGGGAAGAATGAGCAGTTCTTC
TRBV6-2/TRBV6-3	TRBD1	14	TRBJ1-1	many	CASSYGTANTEAFF	TGTGCCAGCAGTTACGGGACAGCGAACACTGAAGCTTTCTTT
TRBV5-1	.	14	TRBJ1-1	.	CASSLLGGETEAFF	TGCGCCAGCAGCTTGTTGGGGGGGGAGACTGAAGCTTTCTTT
TRBV28	.	16	TRBJ1-1	.	CASSYPWEGGGTEAFF	TGTGCCAGCAGTTACCCTTGGGAAGGGGGAGGCACTGAAGCTTTCTTT
TRBV12-3/TRBV12-4	TRBD2	16	TRBJ2-5	.	CASNSSSGRRYNEQYF	TGTGCCAGTAATTCCTCTAGCGGCCGTCGGTACAATGAGCAGTACTTC
TRBV10-3	.	14	TRBJ2-1	.	CAIRGDQGGNEQFF	TGTGCCATCAGGGGGGATCAGGGGGGGAATGAGCAGTTCTTC
TRBV6-2/TRBV6-3	TRBD2	14	TRBJ2-5	.	CASSNSGRAGEQYF	TGTGCCAGCAGCAACAGCGGGAGGGCCGGGGAGCAGTACTTC
TRBV7-2	.	15	TRBJ2-3	.	CASSPRHGATDTQYF	TGTGCCAGCAGCCCTAGACATGGAGCCACAGATACGCAGTATTTT
TRBV12-5	.	15	TRBJ2-1	many	CATTPPGGFWNEQFF	TGTGCTACTACCCCCCCAGGGGGGTTTTGGAATGAGCAGTTCTTC
TRBV29-1	TRBD1	13	TRBJ2-7	many	CSAKDRVTHEQYF	TGCAGCGCAAAGGACAGGGTAACCCACGAGCAGTACTTC
TRBV3-1	TRBD1	15	TRBJ1-1	few	CAGSPVGTGLTEAFF	TGTGCCGGCAGCCCCGTCGGGACAGGGCTCACTGAAGCTTTCTTT
TRBV25-1	.	17	TRBJ2-5	.	CASSSPRTAGQEETQYF	TGTGCCAGCAGTTCCCCCCGGACGGCCGGGCAGGAAGAGACCCAGTACTTC
TRBV7-9	.	14	TRBJ2-5	.	CASSPQEGAETQYF	TGTGCCAGCAGCCCCCAGGAGGGAGCGGAGACCCAGTACTTC
TRBV28	.	15	TRBJ1-5	.	CASSFRGGAYQPQHF	TGTGCCAGCAGTTTTAGGGGGGGAGCCTATCAGCCCCAGCATTTT
TRBV9	.	14	TRBJ2-7	few	CASSVGGTPYEQYF	TGTGCCAGCAGCGTAGGGGGGACACCCTACGAGCAGTACTTC
TRBV28	TRBD1	14	TRBJ2-7	.	CTSATTGQGYEQYF	TGTACCAGCGCAACTACGGGACAGGGCTACGAGCAGTACTTC
TRBV7-2	TRBD1	15	TRBJ2-5	.	CASSLDSGGIKTQYF	TGTGCCAGCAGCTTAGATTCAGGGGGCATAAAGACCCAGTACTTC
TRBV5-1	.	17	TRBJ2-7	.	CASSLAQGGRGSYEQYF	TGCGCCAGCAGTTTGGCTCAGGGGGGGCGGGGTTCCTACGAGCAGTACTTC
TRBV12-3/TRBV12-4	.	16	TRBJ2-1	.	CASSQTDPGSYNEQFF	TGTGCCAGCAGTCAGACGGACCCAGGGTCCTACAATGAGCAGTTCTTC
TRBV24-1	TRBD2	17	TRBJ2-1	.	CATSDLRSGGIYNEQFF	TGTGCCACCAGTGATTTGCGGAGCGGGGGGATCTACAATGAGCAGTTCTTC
TRBV20-1	.	16	TRBJ1-2	many	CSAETGAIRAGDGYTF	TGCAGTGCCGAAACAGGTGCAATAAGAGCAGGGGATGGCTACACCTTC
TRBV10-3	TRBD1	14	TRBJ2-7	few	CATQGVTGVGEQYF	TGTGCCACCCAAGGAGTGACAGGGGTGGGAGAGCAGTACTTC
TRBV7-2	.	12	TRBJ2-3	.	CAGSQSTDTQYF	TGTGCCGGCAGCCAAAGCACAGATACGCAGTATTTT
TRBV6-6	TRBD1	15	TRBJ2-3	few	CVSSYLDRGTDTQYF	TGTGTCAGCAGTTACCTGGACAGGGGTACAGATACGCAGTATTTT
TRBV30	.	14	TRBJ2-3	.	CAWTFSRSTDTQYF	TGTGCCTGGACCTTTAGCCGCAGCACAGATACGCAGTATTTT
TRBV6-6	.	13	TRBJ2-7	many	CASRVPDSYEQYF	TGTGCCAGCAGGGTCCCAGATTCCTACGAGCAGTACTTC
TRBV20-1	TRBD2	16	TRBJ2-1	.	CSARDLLAGAYNEQFF	TGCAGTGCTAGAGATCTACTAGCGGGGGCCTACAATGAGCAGTTCTTC
TRBV7-2	TRBD1	16	TRBJ1-1	.	CASSLTPGQMNTEAFF	TGTGCCAGCAGCTTGACCCCGGGACAGATGAACACTGAAGCTTTCTTT
TRBV9	.	16	TRBJ2-1	few	CASSVASSPSYNEQFF	TGTGCCAGCAGCGTAGCCTCTAGCCCCTCCTACAATGAGCAGTTCTTC
TRBV10-1	TRBD2	16	TRBJ2-1	.	CASSDAGGTFNNEQFF	TGCGCCAGCAGCGATGCCGGGGGGACGTTCAACAATGAGCAGTTCTTC